A single sample is the source of the 6 T cell receptor beta chains below, sequenced in a study of naive and memory T cell subsets. Broader study findings: Possibly reflecting memory cells re-expressing CD45RA, a few larger clonotypes occurred in naive repertoires, especially CD8.

Both TRBC1 and TRBC2 were covered by a beta constant-region primer of two equimolar oligonucleotides. Ligated cDNA was amplified by four rounds of PCR with nested alpha and beta constant-region primers and SP2. Each CDR3 protein is one row after TCRdb ran MiXCR on the UMI-ligation and nested PCR reads. The sample has 150,000 or so distinct CDR3 sequences; roughly 22% are singletons. No antigen is known for these receptors. Sequenced material: naive CD4+ T cells from blood. The source is a human donor in good health.

This clonotype showed up just a few times. This chain links TRBV27 with TRBJ1-1; weak D call: TRBD1 (5 bases). Trimming removed 4 bases from V and 2 bases from J, with 11 bases in between. Germline CDR1 reads MNHEY; CDR2 reads SMNVEV (reference sequence). The CDR3 sequence is 14 residues long. The chain's CDR3 is CASSSGRINTEAFF. DNA for the CDR3: TGTGCCAGCAGTTCGGGACGGATAAACACTGAAGCTTTCTTT.

This clonotype was recorded a few times. The chain combines TRBV19 with TRBJ1-2; D ambiguous. CDR3 length equals 16 residues. V dropped 0 bases and J dropped 4 bases, with 15 bases sitting between them. Germline V gene data show CDR1 as LNHDA and CDR2 as SQIVND (reference sequence). CDR3 in DNA: TGTGCCAGTAGTATAGAGGGCTCCCCCGGAGGCTATGGCTACACCTTC. It specifies CASSIEGSPGGYGYTF.

This clonotype came up a few times. The chain is built from TRBV20-1 and TRBJ2-3; D may match TRBD1 or TRBD2 (6 bases each). The V and J ends lost 6 bases and 1 base respectively, with 17 bases between them. In germline, CDR1 is DFQATT, CDR2 SNEGSKA (reference sequence). The CDR3 loop spans 15 amino acids. CDR3 in amino acids: CSAGGVSAGTDTQYF. In DNA form, the CDR3 reads TGCAGTGCCGGGGGCGTTAGCGCTGGCACAGATACGCAGTATTTT.

CDR3 residues: CASSLDGWGESSYNSPLHF. DNA of the CDR3: TGCGCCAGCAGCTTGGACGGATGGGGAGAGAGCTCCTATAATTCACCCCTCCACTTT. The chain uses TRBV5-1 and TRBJ1-6, with no clear D. V was clipped by 0 bases and J by 0 bases, with 16 bases between them. The CDR3 consists of 19 residues. Germline V gene sequence: CDR1 SGHRS, CDR2 YFSETQ.

The V call is TRBV14, the J call TRBJ2-3; D gene ambiguous. This CDR3 has 13 amino acids. V lost 6 bases and J lost 0, with 7 bases in between. Germline V gene data show CDR1 as SGHDN and CDR2 as FVKESK. For the CDR3, the DNA is TGTGCCAGCAGTCGCACTAGCACAGATACGCAGTATTTT. Its protein is CASSRTSTDTQYF. The entire variable domain, with the rest obtained from reference TRBV14 and TRBJ2-3, is as follows: EAGVTQFPSHSVIEKGQTVTLRCDPISGHDNLYWYRRVMGKEIKFLLHFVKESKQDESGMPNNRFLAERTGGTYSTLKVQPAELEDSGVYFCASSRTSTDTQYFGPGTRLTVL.

This clonotype was seen a handful of times. V and J are TRBV2 and TRBJ1-2, with D hard to call. CDR3 length equals 13 residues. V was trimmed by 6 bases and J by 0 bases, leaving 8 bases between them. The V gene's germline CDR1 is SNHLY and CDR2 FYNNEI. For the CDR3, the DNA is TGTGCCAGCAGGACGGTAGCTAACTATGGCTACACCTTC. Translated, it gives CASRTVANYGYTF. The full variable domain, rest sourced from reference TRBV2 and TRBJ1-2, is EPEVTQTPSHQVTQMGQEVILRCVPISNHLYFYWYRQILGQKVEFLVSFYNNEISEKSEIFDDQFSVERPDGSNFTLKIRSTKLEDSAMYFCASRTVANYGYTFGSGTRLTVV.